This TCR beta chain is from a study of cytomegalovirus exposure and HLA in healthy donors. Study-level findings and limits: The later analysis indicated that the majority of CMV-associated TCR beta chains appeared HLA-restricted. It was approximately 170 TCR beta chains that were listed as cytomegalovirus-associated.

Turning to this clone: Antigen: not known.

The CDR3 runs to 13 residues. The germline CDR1 and CDR2 sequences are MNHNS and SASEGT. Trimming removed 5 bases from V and 2 bases from J, with 10 bases in between. Use of 60 Vbeta and 13 Jbeta primers characterized the PCR. Repertoires were generated with immunoSEQ multiplex PCR, while TCRdb's copy carries only in-frame clones and drops some. The sample lists around 150,000 clones; approximately 79% were seen once. The sequence derives from a human donor in good health. Sequencing used PBMCs. The chain combines TRBV6-1 with TRBJ2-7; D is uncertain. CDR3 in amino acids: CASSHAIAYEQYF. CDR3 bases: TGTGCCAGCAGTCATGCGATCGCCTACGAGCAGTACTTC.